The present T cell receptor beta chain was sequenced within a study of cytomegalovirus exposure and HLA in healthy donors. TCRdb's table, derived via immunoSEQ multiplex PCR, lists solely in-frame clones and lacks some. Among roughly 150,000 clones, more than 70% were seen once, and the ten largest hold 10%. This CDR3 is 16 amino acids long. Germline V CDR1 and CDR2: MNHEY, SVGAGI. V was trimmed by 0 bases and J by 6 bases, leaving 15 bases between them. This clone was seen once. This TCR was recovered from a man younger than 40 in good health and CMV-seropositive. The sequencing sample was made of PBMCs. The V call is TRBV6-5, the J call TRBJ2-1; unclear D gene. The CDR3 DNA reads TGTGCCAGCAGTTACTCCCCGGCGGCGTCTTTCAATGAGCAGTTCTTC. The encoded protein is CASSYSPAASFNEQFF.